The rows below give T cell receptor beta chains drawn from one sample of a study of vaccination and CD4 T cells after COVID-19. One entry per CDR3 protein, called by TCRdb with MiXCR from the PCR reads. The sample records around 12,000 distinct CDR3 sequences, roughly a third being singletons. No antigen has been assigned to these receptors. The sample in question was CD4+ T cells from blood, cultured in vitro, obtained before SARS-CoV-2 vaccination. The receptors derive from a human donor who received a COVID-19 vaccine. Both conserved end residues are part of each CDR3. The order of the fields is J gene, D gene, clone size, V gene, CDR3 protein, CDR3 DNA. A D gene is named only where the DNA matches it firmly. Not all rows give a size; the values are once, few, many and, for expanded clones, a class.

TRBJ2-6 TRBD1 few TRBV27 CASRDRFNVLTF TGTGCCAGCAGGGACAGGTTCAACGTCCTGACTTTC
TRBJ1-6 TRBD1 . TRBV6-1 CATRNMDRFYNSPLHF TGTGCCACCAGGAACATGGACAGGTTCTATAATTCACCCCTCCACTTT
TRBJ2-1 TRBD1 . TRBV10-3 CAISSGTGGEQFF TGTGCCATCAGTTCCGGGACAGGGGGTGAGCAGTTCTTC
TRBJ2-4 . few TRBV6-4 CASSAEWGMRNIQYF TGTGCCAGCAGCGCGGAGTGGGGGATGCGAAACATTCAGTACTTC
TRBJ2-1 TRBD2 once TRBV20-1 CSARDVASGGSGNEQFF TGCAGTGCTAGAGATGTGGCTAGCGGGGGGTCAGGAAATGAGCAGTTCTTC
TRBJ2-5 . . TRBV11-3 CASSFVSGETQYF TGTGCCAGCAGCTTTGTCTCTGGAGAGACCCAGTACTTC
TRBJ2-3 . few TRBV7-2 CASSPQALRTDTQYF TGTGCCAGCAGCCCCCAGGCCCTCCGGACAGATACGCAGTATTTT
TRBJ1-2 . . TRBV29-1 CSVPRREVGGYTF TGCAGCGTTCCGAGACGGGAGGTAGGGGGCTACACCTTC
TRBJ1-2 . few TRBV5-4 CASSPGLYGGYTF TGTGCCAGCAGCCCGGGACTTTACGGTGGCTACACCTTC
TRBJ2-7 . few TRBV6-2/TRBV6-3 CASERGRAYEQYF TGTGCCAGTGAACGGGGACGGGCCTACGAGCAGTACTTC
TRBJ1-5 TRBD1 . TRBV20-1 CSARRLGGGNTGNQPQHF TGCAGTGCTAGAAGGCTGGGAGGGGGCAATACGGGCAATCAGCCCCAGCATTTT
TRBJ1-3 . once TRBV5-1 CASSGNRGLSGNTIYF TGCGCCAGCAGCGGGAATCGGGGTCTCTCTGGAAACACCATATATTTT
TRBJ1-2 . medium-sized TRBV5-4 CASSSDRFNYGYTF TGTGCCAGCAGCTCGGACAGATTTAACTATGGCTACACCTTC
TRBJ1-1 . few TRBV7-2 CASSLVGPNTEAFF TGTGCCAGCAGCTTAGTGGGGCCGAACACTGAAGCTTTCTTT
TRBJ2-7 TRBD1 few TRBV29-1 CSVGWGAGQGVYEQYF TGCAGCGTTGGTTGGGGAGCTGGGCAGGGGGTCTACGAGCAGTACTTC
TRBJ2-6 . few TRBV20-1 CSARPLGANVLTF TGCAGTGCTAGACCTTTAGGAGCCAACGTCCTGACTTTC
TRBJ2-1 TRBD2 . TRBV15 CATSRSGGGYNEQFF TGTGCCACCAGCAGAAGCGGGGGGGGCTACAATGAGCAGTTCTTC
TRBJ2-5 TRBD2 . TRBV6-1 CASSQNWTSGGQETRYF TGTGCCAGCAGCCAGAACTGGACTAGCGGGGGGCAAGAGACCCGGTACTTC
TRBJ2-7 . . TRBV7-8 CASSKDQAKQYF TGTGCCAGCAGCAAAGACCAAGCGAAGCAGTACTTC
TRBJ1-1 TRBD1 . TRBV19 CASSDGTGGSLGTEAFF TGTGCCAGTAGTGACGGGACAGGGGGCTCGCTCGGTACTGAAGCTTTCTTT
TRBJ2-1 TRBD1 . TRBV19 CASSITGTGGNEQFF TGTGCCAGTAGTATAACCGGGACAGGGGGGAATGAGCAGTTCTTC
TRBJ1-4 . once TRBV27 CASRQNMAREKLFF TGTGCCAGCAGGCAAAATATGGCTCGCGAAAAACTGTTTTTT
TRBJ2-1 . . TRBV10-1 CASSPSDSSYNEQFF TGCGCCAGCAGCCCCAGTGATAGCTCCTACAATGAGCAGTTCTTC
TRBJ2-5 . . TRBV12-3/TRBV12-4 CASSSGVQETQYF TGTGCCAGCAGCTCAGGCGTCCAAGAGACCCAGTACTTC